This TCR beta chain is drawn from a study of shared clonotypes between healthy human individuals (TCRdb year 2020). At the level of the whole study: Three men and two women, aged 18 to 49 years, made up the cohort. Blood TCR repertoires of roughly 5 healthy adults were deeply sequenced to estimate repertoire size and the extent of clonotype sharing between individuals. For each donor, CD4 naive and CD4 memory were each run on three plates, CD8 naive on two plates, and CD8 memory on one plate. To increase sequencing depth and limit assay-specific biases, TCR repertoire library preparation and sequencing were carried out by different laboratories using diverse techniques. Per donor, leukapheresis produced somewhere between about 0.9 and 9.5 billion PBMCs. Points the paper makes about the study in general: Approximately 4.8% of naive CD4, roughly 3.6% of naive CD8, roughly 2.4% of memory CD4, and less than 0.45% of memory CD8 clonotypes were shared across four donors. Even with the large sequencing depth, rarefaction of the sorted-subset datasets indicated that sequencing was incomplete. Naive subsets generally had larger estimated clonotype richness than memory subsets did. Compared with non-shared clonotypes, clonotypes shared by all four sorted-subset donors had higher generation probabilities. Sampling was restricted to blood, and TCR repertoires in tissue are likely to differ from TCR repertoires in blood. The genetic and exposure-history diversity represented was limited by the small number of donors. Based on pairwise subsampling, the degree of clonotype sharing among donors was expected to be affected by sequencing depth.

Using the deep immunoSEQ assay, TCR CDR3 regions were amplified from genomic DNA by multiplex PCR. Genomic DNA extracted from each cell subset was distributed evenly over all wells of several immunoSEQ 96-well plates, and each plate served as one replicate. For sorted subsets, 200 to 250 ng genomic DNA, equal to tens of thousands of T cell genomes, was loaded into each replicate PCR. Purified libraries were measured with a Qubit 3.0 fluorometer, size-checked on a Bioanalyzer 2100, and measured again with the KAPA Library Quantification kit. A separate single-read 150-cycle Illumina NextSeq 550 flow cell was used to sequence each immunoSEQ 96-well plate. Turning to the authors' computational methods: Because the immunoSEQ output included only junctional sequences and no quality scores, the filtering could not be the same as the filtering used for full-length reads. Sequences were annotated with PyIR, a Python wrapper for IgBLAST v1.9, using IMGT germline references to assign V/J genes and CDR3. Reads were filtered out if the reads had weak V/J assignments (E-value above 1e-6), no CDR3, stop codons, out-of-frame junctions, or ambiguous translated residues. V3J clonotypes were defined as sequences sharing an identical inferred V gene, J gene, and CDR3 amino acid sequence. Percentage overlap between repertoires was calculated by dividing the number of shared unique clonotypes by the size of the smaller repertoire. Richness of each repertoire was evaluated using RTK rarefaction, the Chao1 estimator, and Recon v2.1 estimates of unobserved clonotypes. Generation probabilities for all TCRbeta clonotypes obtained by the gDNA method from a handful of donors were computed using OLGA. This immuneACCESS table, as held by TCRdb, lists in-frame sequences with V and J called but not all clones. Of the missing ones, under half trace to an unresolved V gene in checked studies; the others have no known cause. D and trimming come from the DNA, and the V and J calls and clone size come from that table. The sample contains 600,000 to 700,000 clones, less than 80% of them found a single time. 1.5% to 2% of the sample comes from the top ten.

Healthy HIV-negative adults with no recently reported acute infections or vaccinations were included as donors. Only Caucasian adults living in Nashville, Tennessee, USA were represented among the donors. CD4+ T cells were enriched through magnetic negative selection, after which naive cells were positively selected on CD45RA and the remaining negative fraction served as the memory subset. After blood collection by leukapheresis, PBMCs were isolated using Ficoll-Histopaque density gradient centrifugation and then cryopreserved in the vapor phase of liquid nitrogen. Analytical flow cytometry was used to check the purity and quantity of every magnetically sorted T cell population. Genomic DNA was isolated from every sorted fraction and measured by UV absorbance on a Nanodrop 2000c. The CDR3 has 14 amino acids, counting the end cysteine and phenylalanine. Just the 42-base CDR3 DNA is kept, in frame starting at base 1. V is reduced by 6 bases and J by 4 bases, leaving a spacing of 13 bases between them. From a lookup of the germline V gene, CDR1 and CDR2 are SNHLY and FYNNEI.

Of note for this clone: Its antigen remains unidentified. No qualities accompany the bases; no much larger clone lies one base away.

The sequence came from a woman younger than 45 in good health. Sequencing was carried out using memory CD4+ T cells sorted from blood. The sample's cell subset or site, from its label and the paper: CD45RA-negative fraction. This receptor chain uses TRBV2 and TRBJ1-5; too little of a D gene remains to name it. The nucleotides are TGTGCCAGCAGGAGCAAGGGCCTAAATCAGCCCCAGCATTTT. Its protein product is CASRSKGLNQPQHF.